This T cell receptor (beta chain) was sequenced for a study of blood T cells in healthy people across ages. Together with a sample-barcoded 5' primer, a J-beta primer mix was included in a second PCR lasting about 6 to 12 cycles. MiXCR, applied by TCRdb to the 5' RACE reads, yields one record per CDR3 protein. The sample holds 850,000 to 1,100,000 distinct CDR3 sequences, around two fifths seen once. The CDR3 runs to 16 residues. Germline lookup yields CDR1 LNHNV and CDR2 YYDKDF (reference sequence). V lost 5 bases and J lost 3, with 16 bases in between. This sequence originates from a man in his late teens or twenties in good health. V is TRBV15 and J is TRBJ1-4; TRBD1 might be the D (5 bases). The specimen sequenced was blood. The CDR3 loop reads CATSPFAGGANEKLFF. Written as DNA, the CDR3 is TGTGCCACCAGCCCCTTCGCCGGGGGGGCTAATGAAAAACTGTTTTTT.